The table lists the clone carrying this TCR beta chain with a few counts. Its cognate antigen is unknown. The germline CDR1 and CDR2 sequences are MNHEY and SVGAGI. With V trimmed by 4 bases and J by 3 bases, 3 bases remained unmatched. The CDR3 is 14 amino acids. Unique molecular identifiers were added to individual cDNA molecules. TCRdb passed the 5' RACE reads through MiXCR, listing each CDR3 protein once. The sample lists around 26,000 distinct CDR3 sequences; approximately 5% were seen once. The record originates from a study of early T cells in non-severe SARS-CoV-2 infection. Study-level points and caveats: Anti-spike CD8 responses were favored in VDJdb matching, and private and CD4 specificities were missed.

Sequenced: whole blood. The chain is built from TRBV6-5 and TRBJ1-1, with 9 nucleotides matching TRBD1. The sequence derives from an adult who was a healthcare worker with PCR-confirmed SARS-CoV-2 infection or an uninfected control (not recorded which). DNA of the CDR3: TGTGCCAGCAGTTTACAGGGGGCGGACACTGAAGCTTTCTTT. This translates into CASSLQGADTEAFF.